This T cell receptor beta chain was recorded in a study of blood T cell repertoires in COVID-19. The junction had 6 bases not matched to a gene; V was cut back by 10 bases and J by 4 bases. This CDR3 comprises 13 residues. CDR1 and CDR2 (germline): MNHEY, SMNVEV (reference sequence). The assay was immunoSEQ multiplex PCR, and TCRdb's table has in-frame clones only and misses some. The sample includes roughly 260,000 clones, 86% seen only once; the top ten take about 9.2%. The sample was peripheral blood. The clonotype was recovered from a man aged 40-49 years who had recovered from COVID-19. The genes are TRBV27 and TRBJ1-4; 7 nucleotides agree with TRBD1. The CDR3 protein is CANEQGINEKLFF. In nucleotides, the CDR3 is TGTGCCAACGAACAGGGGATTAATGAAAAACTGTTTTTT.